The 8 T cell receptor beta chains in this list originate from one sample, sequenced in a study of metastatic and nonmetastatic thyroid tumors. TCRdb re-analyzed the PCR reads through MiXCR. The data show approximately 35,000 clones, over 15% seen once. Each patient went into thyroid surgery without having received any treatment. Sequenced input: blood. These receptors originate from a male donor with papillary thyroid cancer or a benign thyroid nodule (not recorded which). Some clones in this sample may be carry-over from other donors' samples.

This clone has at least ten counts. The V and J genes are TRBV30 and TRBJ2-7; D is possibly TRBD1 (7 bases). Germline V gives CDR1 GTSNPN, CDR2 SVGIG (reference sequence). V gave up 5 bases and J gave up 1 base, with 15 bases separating them. This CDR3 region has 14 residues. This CDR3 is CAWARDSGSYEQYF. In DNA form, the CDR3 reads TGTGCCTGGGCTAGGGACAGCGGGTCCTACGAGCAGTACTTC.

This clone was seen more than once but under ten times. V usage is TRBV12-3 or TRBV12-4 and J usage is TRBJ2-1; 10 positions agree with TRBD1. With V trimmed by 8 bases and J by 3 bases, 7 bases remained unmatched. The CDR3 is made up of 15 amino acids. The CDR3 is CASALGQGSYNEQFF. Written as DNA, the CDR3 is TGTGCCAGCGCGCTGGGACAGGGGAGCTACAATGAGCAGTTCTTC.

The genes are TRBV28 and TRBJ2-7; D gene uncertain. Trimming pared 7 bases from V and 11 bases from J, leaving 21 bases between. Looked up from germline, CDR1 is MDHEN and CDR2 is SYDVKM. This CDR3 is 13 amino acids long. CDR3 nucleotide sequence: TGTGCCAGCATTCCACCCGTGTTACCTACTGAGTACTTC. Protein sequence: CASIPPVLPTEYF. Full variable domain (remainder filled in from reference TRBV28 and TRBJ2-7): DVKVTQSSRYLVKRTGEKVFLECVQDMDHENMFWYRQDPGLGLRLIYFSYDVKMKEKGDIPEGYSVSREKKERFSLILESASTNQTSMYLCASIPPVLPTEYFGPGTRLTVT.

The sample holds many counts of this clone. The rearrangement uses TRBV28 and TRBJ2-5; 12 nucleotides align to TRBD2. This CDR3 is built from 16 residues. CDR1 MDHEN and CDR2 SYDVKM come from the germline V gene. V gave up 5 bases and J gave up 1 base; unmatched junction bases: 5. CDR3 bases: TGTGCCAGCAGTCTCAGACTAGCGGGGGCCCAAGAGACCCAGTACTTC. Translated: CASSLRLAGAQETQYF.

This clone showed up many times. The rearrangement uses TRBV19 and TRBJ1-2, with TRBD1 identical over 9 bases. The CDR3 extends over 15 amino acids. The germline CDR1 and CDR2 sequences are LNHDA and SQIVND (reference sequence). V trimming: 5 bases; J trimming: 4 bases; junction bases outside the gene matches: 8. CDR3 protein: CASSLSTGGGYGYTF. The DNA for the CDR3 is TGTGCCAGTAGTCTCTCAACAGGGGGCGGCTATGGCTACACCTTC.

This clone occurred many times. DNA of the CDR3: TGTGCCAGCAGCTTAGTTAGCGGGGCCCTCACAGATACGCAGTATTTT. Its translation is CASSLVSGALTDTQYF. This rearrangement joins TRBV11-1 to TRBJ2-3; 8 bases line up with TRBD2. Germline CDR1 reads SGHAT; CDR2 reads FQDESV (reference sequence). CDR3 length equals 16 residues. The V segment lost 1 base and the J segment 2 bases; nucleotides outside the gene matches: 5.

This clone was seen a handful of times. The identical CDR3 is also encoded by other nucleotide sequences in the sample. The chain combines TRBV28 with TRBJ1-1, with TRBD1 identical over 8 bases. V dropped 8 bases and J dropped 3; count of bases not matched to a gene: 8. Germline values: CDR1 MDHEN, CDR2 SYDVKM. CDR3 size: 14 residues. The CDR3 DNA follows: TGTGCCAGCCCCCCGACAGGGGAATACACTGAAGCTTTCTTT. It is translated as CASPPTGEYTEAFF.

This clone was picked up many times. This chain joins TRBV12-3 or TRBV12-4 and TRBJ1-6; D gene unclear. V lost 4 bases and J 6 bases, leaving 10 bases between the germline ends. CDR3 length equals 14 residues. DNA for the CDR3: TGTGCCAGCAGTTCGGTCGGAATTAATTCACCCCTCCACTTT. Its protein product is CASSSVGINSPLHF.